The 25 T cell receptor beta chains in this list originate from one sample, sequenced in a study of OX40 agonist ivuxolimab in advanced cancers. Libraries were built with the immunoSEQ multiplex PCR assay. The table was pulled from immuneACCESS by TCRdb, which kept in-frame rearrangements only. Such tables lose some clones; where checked, under half of the loss comes from unresolved V genes, and the rest has no known cause. For this sample there are fewer than 25,000 clones; approximately 80% appear just once. The biggest ten clones account for under 20% of the sample. Source: CD4+ or CD8+ T cells sorted from blood, taken in a trial of the OX40 agonist ivuxolimab. These receptors originate from an adult with an advanced solid tumor such as melanoma, head and neck, liver or kidney cancer.

The V gene is TRBV2, the J gene TRBJ1-5, with TRBD1 identical over 8 bases. CDR3 length: 14 residues. The germline V gene has CDR1 SNHLY and CDR2 FYNNEI. The V and J ends lost 10 bases and 3 bases, in that order; junction bases with no gene match: 8. The CDR3 region has the DNA TGTGCCATCGGACAGGGCGATTCCAATCAGCCCCAGCATTTT. Encoded protein: CAIGQGDSNQPQHF.

The rearrangement links TRBV7-9 to TRBJ2-3; D gene unclear. The CDR3 consists of 12 residues. Germline CDR1 SEHNR, CDR2 FQNEAQ (reference sequence). V was pared by 4 bases and J by 2 bases, with 4 bases between. CDR3 bases: TGTGCCAGCAGCTGGCCCACAGATACGCAGTATTTT. The encoded protein is CASSWPTDTQYF.

A few counts support this clone. This CDR3 reads CASSKPAGWETQYF. In DNA form, the CDR3 reads TGTGCCAGCTCAAAGCCGGCGGGATGGGAGACCCAGTACTTC. The chain carries TRBV18 and TRBJ2-5; tentatively, D is TRBD2 (6 bases). CDR1 is KGHSH and CDR2 is LQKENI in the germline V gene. V lost 5 bases, J lost 5 bases, and 15 bases lay in between. The CDR3 contains 14 residues.

V usage is TRBV25-1 and J usage is TRBJ2-7, with 12 bases matching TRBD1. This CDR3 is built from 17 residues. CDR1 and CDR2 from the germline V gene are MGHDK and SYGVNS. Unmatched junction bases numbered 8, after V lost 5 bases and J lost 0 bases. The CDR3 loop reads CASSPGTGGAPSYEQYF. For the CDR3, the DNA is TGTGCCAGCAGTCCCGGGACAGGGGGCGCCCCCTCCTACGAGCAGTACTTC.

The gene calls are TRBV9 and TRBJ2-7; 13 bases line up with TRBD2. Germline CDR1 is SGDLS and CDR2 is YYNGEE. The junction had 9 bases not matched to a gene; V was cut back by 0 bases and J by 6 bases. The CDR3 loop spans 17 amino acids. The CDR3 region has the DNA TGTGCCAGCAGCGTAGGGACTAGCGGGAGAGGGGGTGGCGAGCAGTACTTC. As protein: CASSVGTSGRGGGEQYF.

V and J are TRBV4-3 and TRBJ2-3, with D possibly being TRBD1 or TRBD2 (5 bases each). The length of the CDR3 is 17 residues. CDR1 is LGHNA, CDR2 YSLEER, per germline. Trimming cost V 2 bases and J 6 bases, with 21 bases left between them. The CDR3 DNA sequence: TGCGCCAGCAGCCAATGGGTTTTGGGCAGGGACCAGGATACGCAGTATTTT. This translates into CASSQWVLGRDQDTQYF.

The chain combines TRBV2 with TRBJ2-7; D perhaps matches TRBD2 (7 bases). The CDR3 totals 17 residues. Between the trimmed V and J ends, which lost 4 bases and 2 bases, there was a span of 21 bases. CDR1 is SNHLY, CDR2 FYNNEI, per germline. The CDR3 bases are TGTGCCAGCAGTGGGCTGAGGGGGGCGGGAGAGACCTACGAGCAGTACTTC. It specifies CASSGLRGAGETYEQYF. Full variable domain (missing parts from reference TRBV2 and TRBJ2-7): EPEVTQTPSHQVTQMGQEVILRCVPISNHLYFYWYRQILGQKVEFLVSFYNNEISEKSEIFDDQFSVERPDGSNFTLKIRSTKLEDSAMYFCASSGLRGAGETYEQYFGPGTRLTVT.

V usage is TRBV28 and J usage is TRBJ1-5; the D is unclear. This CDR3 spans 13 amino acids. Germline V gives CDR1 MDHEN, CDR2 SYDVKM. Trimming cost V 3 bases and J 6 bases, with 9 bases left between them. CDR3 sequence (DNA): TGTGCCAGCAGTTTCGAGGGTCGTCAGCCCCAGCATTTT. This translates into CASSFEGRQPQHF.

This rearrangement joins TRBV7-6 to TRBJ1-1, with D possibly TRBD1 on 5 matching bases. This CDR3 contains 14 residues. The V and J ends lost 2 bases and 1 base respectively, with 8 bases between them. CDR1 and CDR2 (germline): SGHVS, FNYEAQ. The CDR3 DNA reads as TGTGCCAGCAGCTTAAGTACAGGGAACACTGAAGCTTTCTTT. Protein product: CASSLSTGNTEAFF.

The genes are TRBV5-1 and TRBJ2-2; 12 nucleotides match TRBD1. The CDR3 has 16 residues. Germline V gene data show CDR1 as SGHRS and CDR2 as YFSETQ. Trimming removed 0 bases from V and 6 bases from J; junction bases left unmatched: 3. CDR3 in DNA: TGCGCCAGCAGCTTGGCGCGGGACAGGGGGCCCGGGGAGCTGTTTTTT. Its protein product is CASSLARDRGPGELFF.

By frequency in the sample, this clone is medium-sized. V and J are TRBV15 and TRBJ2-5, with D hard to call. The CDR3 length is 15 residues. Trimming left V 3 bases short and J 4 bases short, with 15 bases between. CDR1 and CDR2 (germline): LNHNV, YYDKDF (reference sequence). CDR3 amino acids: CATSSSAGTGETQYF. DNA of the CDR3: TGTGCCACCAGCAGCTCCGCCGGAACCGGAGAGACCCAGTACTTC.

This clone has just one count. This rearrangement joins TRBV13 to TRBJ2-3, with 7 bases lining up with TRBD1. This CDR3 has 14 amino acids. Trimming took 6 bases from V and 1 from J; bases not matched to a gene: 4. Germline loops: CDR1 PRHDT, CDR2 FYEKMQ (reference sequence). CDR3 DNA sequence: TGTGCCAGCAGTCCAGGACAGGGCACAGATACGCAGTATTTT. Translation gives CASSPGQGTDTQYF.

The rearrangement joins TRBV7-9 to TRBJ2-3; D may be TRBD2 (6 bases). The V gene lost 2 bases and the J gene lost 11 bases, with 14 bases spanning the gap. Germline V gives CDR1 SEHNR, CDR2 FQNEAQ (reference sequence). CDR3 size: 13 residues. The CDR3 DNA follows: TGTGCCAGCAGCTTAACGGGACTCCCCTGGCAGTATTTT. It translates to CASSLTGLPWQYF.

J is TRBJ2-1 and V is TRBV4-3; 10 bases align to TRBD1. Trimming removed 0 bases from V and 7 bases from J; junction bases left unmatched: 6. Germline V lookup: CDR1 LGHNA, CDR2 YSLEER. The length of the CDR3 is 16 residues. CDR3 bases: TGCGCCAGCAGCCAAGATCTGGGACAGGGGCCTAATGAGCAGTTCTTC. It yields the protein CASSQDLGQGPNEQFF.

CDR3 loop: CASSPSRGYPRYEQYF. DNA for the CDR3: TGTGCCAGCAGTCCTTCCCGCGGTTACCCCCGGTACGAGCAGTACTTC. This chain links TRBV28 with TRBJ2-7; D is uncertain. CDR1 MDHEN and CDR2 SYDVKM come from the germline V gene. The V and J ends lost 5 bases and 4 bases respectively, with 21 bases between them. The CDR3 has 16 residues.

The chain is built from TRBV5-1 and TRBJ1-4; TRBD1 aligns across 10 bases. The CDR3 has 15 residues. With 0 bases clipped from V and 8 bases from J, the junction kept 4 bases outside the gene matches. Germline V gene lookup returns CDR1 SGHRS and CDR2 YFSETQ. The CDR3 DNA follows: TGCGCCAGCAGCTTGGTGACAGGGGGCGAGGAAAAACTGTTTTTT. Amino acid sequence: CASSLVTGGEEKLFF.

This clone has just a few counts. The chain is built from TRBV28 and TRBJ2-1; a possible D gene is TRBD1 (5 bases). Trimming stripped 2 bases from V and 2 bases from J, with 10 bases between. Germline CDR1 reads MDHEN; CDR2 reads SYDVKM. The length of the CDR3 is 15 residues. CDR3 in DNA: TGTGCCAGCAGTTTAGGGGCAGGGCCCTACAATGAGCAGTTCTTC. Encoded protein: CASSLGAGPYNEQFF.

This chain links TRBV10-3 with TRBJ2-5; either TRBD1 or TRBD2 may fit D (5 bases each). The CDR3 has 12 amino acids. Looked up from germline, CDR1 is ENHRY and CDR2 is SYGVKD. V was clipped by 10 bases and J by 2 bases, with 11 bases between them. The CDR3 nucleotides are TGTGCCACACGGGACGTTCAAGAGACCCAGTACTTC. It translates to CATRDVQETQYF.

The V call is TRBV27, the J call TRBJ1-1; TRBD1 matches 7 bases. The germline V gene has CDR1 MNHEY and CDR2 SMNVEV (reference sequence). CDR3 length: 15 amino acids. Trimming cost V 6 bases and J 2 bases; bases outside gene matches: 9. The CDR3 sequence: CASSDRVGFNTEAFF. CDR3 sequence (DNA): TGTGCCAGCAGCGACAGGGTCGGTTTCAACACTGAAGCTTTCTTT.

The chain joins TRBV4-3 to TRBJ1-1; the D gene is possibly TRBD1 (6 bases). Germline loops: CDR1 LGHNA, CDR2 YSLEER. CDR3 size: 11 residues. Trimming took off 0 bases at V and 11 bases at J, with 7 bases between the two ends. CDR3: CASSQEQGAFF. In nucleotides, the CDR3 is TGCGCCAGCAGCCAAGAACAGGGCGCTTTCTTT.

The chain combines TRBV7-8 with TRBJ2-1; D is unclear. The CDR3 consists of 15 residues. The germline V gene has CDR1 SGHVS and CDR2 FQNEAQ. V was shortened by 3 bases and J by 5 bases, with 14 bases between the two germline ends. For the CDR3, the DNA is TGTGCCAGCAGCTTGGGCAGGTCTTCAGACAATGAGCAGTTCTTC. Its protein is CASSLGRSSDNEQFF.

This clone has more than one count but fewer than ten. The chain couples TRBV18 to TRBJ2-1, with D perhaps matching TRBD1 or TRBD2 (6 bases each). Trimming left V 2 bases short and J 10 bases short, with 12 bases between. The CDR3 contains 13 residues. The V gene's germline CDR1 is KGHSH and CDR2 LQKENI. CDR3 DNA: TGTGCCAGCTCACCATGGGGGGCGCAGGAGCAGTTCTTC. Amino acid sequence: CASSPWGAQEQFF.

The V call is TRBV19, the J call TRBJ2-3; D is unresolved. Germline V CDR1 and CDR2: LNHDA, SQIVND (reference sequence). The V end was cut by 4 bases, the J end by 4 bases, with 9 bases between. CDR3 length equals 13 residues. CDR3 residues: CASSTSVSDTQYF. Written as DNA, the CDR3 is TGTGCCAGTAGTACGAGCGTCTCAGATACGCAGTATTTT.

The chain has TRBV4-3 and TRBJ2-7, with D unresolved. The CDR3 length is 14 residues. The V gene lost 1 base and the J gene lost 3 bases, with 10 bases spanning the gap. CDR1 LGHNA and CDR2 YSLEER come from the germline V gene. Written as DNA, the CDR3 is TGCGCCAGCAGCCAAGTCGACACCAACTACGAGCAGTACTTC. This sequence encodes CASSQVDTNYEQYF.

By sample fraction, this clone is large (0.1 to 1%). In nucleotides, the CDR3 is TGTGCCAGCAGTTCACAGGAACACCCTCAGCCCCAGCATTTT. Amino acids: CASSSQEHPQPQHF. This sequence joins TRBV28 and TRBJ1-5, with a weak D call TRBD1 (5 bases). Germline-derived CDR1 and CDR2 are MDHEN and SYDVKM. Deletions cut 4 bases from V and 6 bases from J, with 13 bases between. CDR3 length: 14 residues.